One and the same sample provided the 2 T cell receptor beta chains below, sequenced in a study of cytomegalovirus exposure and HLA in healthy donors (dated by TCRdb to 2016 to 2017). Library generation was performed with the immunoSEQ multiplex PCR assay. The multiplex PCR relied on a mix of 60 forward primers for TCR Vbeta segments and 13 reverse primers for TCR Jbeta segments. TCRdb's version of the immuneACCESS table is confined to in-frame rearrangements and falls short of the full clone set. An unresolved V gene accounts for under half of the shortfall where checked; the remainder is of unknown origin. For this sample there are 110,000 or so clones; around 82% appear just once. The ten largest clones take up about 5% of the sample. Sample: PBMCs. The receptors derive from a woman younger than 45 in good health and CMV-seropositive.

The chain carries TRBV20-1 and TRBJ2-5; the D gene is possibly TRBD1 (6 bases). The germline V gene has CDR1 DFQATT and CDR2 SNEGSKA (reference sequence). The CDR3 consists of 11 residues. CDR3 DNA sequence: TGCAGCACAGGGCGCCAAGAGACCCAGTACTTC. Protein: CSTGRQETQYF.

This clone was detected only a few times. This sequence joins TRBV19 and TRBJ2-2, with 11 bases lining up with TRBD2. Trimming cost V 2 bases and J 5 bases; bases outside gene matches: 1. The length of the CDR3 is 15 residues. Germline values: CDR1 LNHDA, CDR2 SQIVND (reference sequence). The CDR3 DNA reads TGTGCCAGTAGTATACTAGCGGGGGGAACCGGGGAGCTGTTTTTT. This gives the protein CASSILAGGTGELFF.